This T cell receptor beta chain was retrieved from a study of blood T cell repertoires in COVID-19. Study summary: The study drew acute and convalescent COVID-19 samples from the United States, Italy and Spain. Sample material is recorded as cDNA or gDNA derived from T cells, B-cell-depleted T cells, or PBMCs.

This clone was counted ten times or more. Original data processing: Amplifying reference gene primers gave estimates of nucleated cell counts. Here immunoSEQ multiplex PCR was the method, and the copy in TCRdb shows in-frame clones only, minus some. The DNA was the basis for D and trimming; V, J and clone size are from that table. The sample includes about 140,000 clones, 77% of them seen just once. V lost 4 bases and J lost 4; bases outside the gene matches: 9. This CDR3 is 15 amino acids long. In germline, CDR1 is SGHNT, CDR2 YYREEE (reference sequence). Sequencing was done on a sample of peripheral blood. The rearrangement joins TRBV5-4 to TRBJ1-1; the match to TRBD1 covers 8 bases. The receptor was derived from a woman in her forties or fifties with active or convalescent COVID-19. CDR3 nucleotides: TGTGCCAGCAGCACAGGACAGGGCGGTGGCACTGAAGCTTTCTTT. Translated: CASSTGQGGGTEAFF.